One and the same sample provided the 3 T cell receptor beta chains below, sequenced in a study of blood T cell repertoires in COVID-19. Clones were read by immunoSEQ multiplex PCR, and TCRdb kept only the in-frame ones, dropping some. The profile shows about 90,000 clones, roughly 90% of them singletons. The source material was peripheral blood. These receptors came from a man between 45 and 60 years old with COVID-19, enrolled during active disease.

The chain has TRBV7-5 and TRBJ1-4; the table's D call TRBD1 went unverified against the DNA. TRBV7-5 is deemed a pseudogene. CDR3 length: 16 residues. The CDR3 DNA reads TGTGCCAAAAAGGGGGCTCCAGGGGTCCGGAATGAAAAACTGTTTTTT. Translation: CAKKGAPGVRNEKLFF.

The V gene is TRBV30, the J gene TRBJ1-5; no definite D call. This CDR3 is built from 13 residues. The V gene's germline CDR1 is GTSNPN and CDR2 SVGIG (reference sequence). Trimming shortened V by 3 bases and J by 5 bases, and 11 bases separated the two germline ends. CDR3 residues: CAWRGSPDQPQHF. The CDR3 DNA sequence: TGTGCCTGGAGGGGGAGCCCCGATCAGCCCCAGCATTTT.

The gene calls are TRBV28 and TRBJ1-5, with 9 bases that match TRBD1. CDR3 length: 14 residues. V shed 6 bases, J shed 7 bases, and the junction held 7 bases outside the gene matches. Germline V CDR1 and CDR2: MDHEN, SYDVKM. CDR3 nucleotides: TGTGCCAGCAGCCGGGACAGGGTGAAGCAGCCCCAGCATTTT. It encodes CASSRDRVKQPQHF.